What follows are 13 T cell receptor beta chains derived from one specimen sequenced in a study of blood T cell repertoires in COVID-19. Data came from immunoSEQ multiplex PCR; TCRdb stores just in-frame clones and leaves some out. The table includes 250,000 to 300,000 clones, nearly 90% detected once. Sequenced: peripheral blood. Every receptor here comes from a young woman with COVID-19, enrolled during active disease.

V gene TRBV2 combines with J gene TRBJ1-1; D call uncertain. V dropped 3 bases and J dropped 1 base, with 9 bases sitting between them. CDR3 length equals 14 residues. Germline loops: CDR1 SNHLY, CDR2 FYNNEI. The CDR3 sequence: CASSDMAGNTEAFF. The DNA for the CDR3 is TGTGCCAGCAGTGATATGGCAGGGAACACTGAAGCTTTCTTT.

V is TRBV6-5 and J is TRBJ2-3; TRBD1 agrees at 8 bases. This CDR3 spans 15 amino acids. The V and J ends lost 7 bases and 4 bases, in that order; junction bases with no gene match: 10. Per the germline V gene, CDR1 is MNHEY and CDR2 is SVGAGI. CDR3 nucleotides: TGTGCCAGCATATACGGACAGGGTGTTGCAGATACGCAGTATTTT. It is translated as CASIYGQGVADTQYF.

The chain combines TRBV6-5 with TRBJ1-1; possibly TRBD1 for D (6 bases). V was trimmed by 7 bases and J by 3 bases, leaving 12 bases between them. The CDR3 length is 13 residues. Germline values: CDR1 MNHEY, CDR2 SVGAGI. CDR3 sequence (DNA): TGTGCCAGCAATCAGGGGCCAGACACTGAAGCTTTCTTT. As protein: CASNQGPDTEAFF.

This chain uses TRBV19 with TRBJ1-5; D is ambiguous. The germline V and J ends were trimmed by 4 bases and 5 bases, with 15 bases remaining between them. The CDR3 contains 15 residues. Germline-derived CDR1 and CDR2 are LNHDA and SQIVND (reference sequence). CDR3 amino acids: CASSTLGEGDQPQHF. The CDR3 DNA follows: TGTGCCAGTAGTACCCTCGGGGAGGGAGATCAGCCCCAGCATTTT.

J is TRBJ1-5 and V is TRBV2; 8 bases are shared with TRBD1. The CDR3 length is 13 residues. Germline trimming cut 4 bases from V and 9 bases from J; bases unmatched to any gene: 5. Germline assignment: CDR1 SNHLY and CDR2 FYNNEI. The CDR3 spells CASSGQGLGPQHF. The CDR3 DNA reads TGTGCCAGCAGTGGACAGGGGCTTGGGCCCCAGCATTTT.

The chain carries TRBV7-9 and TRBJ1-2; TRBD1 might be the D (5 bases). The length of the CDR3 is 13 residues. From germline, CDR1 is SEHNR and CDR2 FQNEAQ (reference sequence). Trimming cost V 6 bases and J 8 bases, with 16 bases left between them. CDR3 residues: CASRRGEGRGYTF. The CDR3 bases are TGTGCCAGCAGGCGAGGGGAGGGACGAGGCTACACCTTC.

This rearrangement joins TRBV10-2 to TRBJ2-5; D is possibly TRBD2 (6 bases). Germline CDR1 reads WSHSY; CDR2 reads SAAADI. V gave up 5 bases and J gave up 7 bases, with 17 bases separating them. The CDR3 runs to 14 residues. CDR3 residues: CASSRWGDGGTQYF. The CDR3 DNA is TGCGCCAGCAGTCGATGGGGGGACGGAGGGACCCAGTACTTC.

The CDR3 region has the DNA TGTGCCAGCAGTGCTGGGTCAGGGTATTCACCCCTCCACTTT. It codes for CASSAGSGYSPLHF. The chain recombines TRBV2 with TRBJ1-6; D perhaps matches TRBD1 (5 bases). The ends were cut back, 4 bases at V and 8 bases at J, with 12 bases in the middle. This CDR3 is 14 amino acids long. From germline, CDR1 is SNHLY and CDR2 FYNNEI.

CDR3 sequence: CASSLVPGPQHF. CDR3 nucleotide sequence: TGTGCCAGCAGCTTAGTGCCGGGGCCCCAGCATTTT. The rearrangement links TRBV11-2 to TRBJ1-5; D uncertain. Trimming cost V 1 base and J 9 bases, with 7 bases left between them. Germline CDR1 reads SGHAT; CDR2 reads FQNNGV. The CDR3 length is 12 residues. The variable domain in full, completed from reference TRBV11-2 and TRBJ1-5, reads EAGVAQSPRYKIIEKRQSVAFWCNPISGHATLYWYQQILGQGPKLLIQFQNNGVVDDSQLPKDRFSAERLKGVDSTLKIQPAKLEDSAVYLCASSLVPGPQHFGDGTRLSIL.

The sample holds one count of this clone. The chain recombines TRBV28 with TRBJ2-3; D is uncertain. This CDR3 has 13 amino acids. Trimming took off 3 bases at V and 10 bases at J, with 14 bases between the two ends. Germline V gene lookup returns CDR1 MDHEN and CDR2 SYDVKM. For the CDR3, the DNA is TGTGCCAGCAGTTTCGCGACCCCCGAGGCGCAGTATTTT. This encodes CASSFATPEAQYF. The full variable domain, with the rest looked up from reference TRBV28 and TRBJ2-3, is DVKVTQSSRYLVKRTGEKVFLECVQDMDHENMFWYRQDPGLGLRLIYFSYDVKMKEKGDIPEGYSVSREKKERFSLILESASTNQTSMYLCASSFATPEAQYFGPGTRLTVL.

This chain uses TRBV7-9 with TRBJ1-2; TRBD1 agrees at 8 bases. V lost 5 bases, J lost 3 bases, and 5 bases stayed unmatched. The germline V gene encodes CDR1 SEHNR and CDR2 FQNEAQ (reference sequence). This CDR3 is 14 amino acids long. The CDR3 loop reads CASSAQDRDYGYTF. The DNA for the CDR3 is TGTGCCAGCAGCGCCCAGGACAGGGACTATGGCTACACCTTC.

This clone was counted only a few times. The V and J genes are TRBV29-1 and TRBJ2-7; unclear D gene. This CDR3 region has 11 residues. Trimming took off 5 bases at V and 4 bases at J, with 9 bases between the two ends. CDR1 SQVTM and CDR2 ANQGSEA come from the germline V gene. Written as DNA, the CDR3 is TGCAGCGTTTCCCAACAGTACGAGCAGTACTTC. The encoded protein is CSVSQQYEQYF.

The rearrangement uses TRBV5-1 and TRBJ2-1; possible D gene TRBD2, 5 bases. CDR1 is SGHRS and CDR2 is YFSETQ in the germline V gene. The CDR3 length is 15 residues. V lost 4 bases to trimming and J lost 1 base, with 12 bases between them. CDR3 region: CASSPGSSSYNEQFF. The CDR3 region has the DNA TGCGCCAGCAGCCCGGGAAGTTCATCCTACAATGAGCAGTTCTTC.